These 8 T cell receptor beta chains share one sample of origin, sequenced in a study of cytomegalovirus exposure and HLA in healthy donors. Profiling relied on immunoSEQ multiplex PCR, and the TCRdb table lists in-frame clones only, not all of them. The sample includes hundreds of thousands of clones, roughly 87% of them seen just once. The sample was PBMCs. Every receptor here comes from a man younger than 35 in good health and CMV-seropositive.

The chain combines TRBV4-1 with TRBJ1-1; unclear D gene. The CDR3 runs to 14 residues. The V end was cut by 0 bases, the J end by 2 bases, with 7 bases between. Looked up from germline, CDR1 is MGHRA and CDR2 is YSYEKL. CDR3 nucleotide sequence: TGCGCCAGCAGCCAAGATTGGGGTAACACTGAAGCTTTCTTT. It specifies CASSQDWGNTEAFF.

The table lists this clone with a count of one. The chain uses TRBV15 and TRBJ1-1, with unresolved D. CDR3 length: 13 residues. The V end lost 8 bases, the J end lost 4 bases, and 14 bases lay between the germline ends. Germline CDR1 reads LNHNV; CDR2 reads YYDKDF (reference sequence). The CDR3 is CATQGPTATEAFF. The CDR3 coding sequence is TGTGCCACCCAAGGGCCGACGGCCACTGAAGCTTTCTTT.

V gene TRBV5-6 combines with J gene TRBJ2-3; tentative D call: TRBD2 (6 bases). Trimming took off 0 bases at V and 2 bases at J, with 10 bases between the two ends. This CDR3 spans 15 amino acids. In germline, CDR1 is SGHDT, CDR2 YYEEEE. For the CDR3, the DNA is TGTGCCAGCAGCTTGGGGGACTCCTTCACAGATACGCAGTATTTT. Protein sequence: CASSLGDSFTDTQYF. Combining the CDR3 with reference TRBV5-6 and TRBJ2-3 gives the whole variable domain DAGVTQSPTHLIKTRGQQVTLRCSPKSGHDTVSWYQQALGQGPQFIFQYYEEEERQRGNFPDRFSGHQFPNYSSELNVNALLLGDSALYLCASSLGDSFTDTQYFGPGTRLTVL.

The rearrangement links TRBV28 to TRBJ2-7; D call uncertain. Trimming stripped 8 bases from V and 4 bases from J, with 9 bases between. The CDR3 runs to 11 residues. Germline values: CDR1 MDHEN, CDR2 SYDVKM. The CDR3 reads CASRGRYEQYF. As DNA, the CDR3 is TGTGCCAGCCGAGGACGGTACGAGCAGTACTTC.

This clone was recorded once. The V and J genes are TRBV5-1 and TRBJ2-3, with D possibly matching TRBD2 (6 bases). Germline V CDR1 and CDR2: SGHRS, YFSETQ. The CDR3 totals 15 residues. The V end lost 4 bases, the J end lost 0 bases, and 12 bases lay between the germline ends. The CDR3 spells CASSGGLGSTDTQYF. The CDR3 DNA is TGCGCCAGCAGCGGGGGACTGGGAAGCACAGATACGCAGTATTTT.

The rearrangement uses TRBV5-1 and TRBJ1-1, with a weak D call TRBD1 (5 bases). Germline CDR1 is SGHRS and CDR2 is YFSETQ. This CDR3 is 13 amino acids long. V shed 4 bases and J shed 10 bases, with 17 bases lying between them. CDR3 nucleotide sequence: TGCGCCAGCAGCACCCCGGAGGGGATGGGAGCTTTCTTT. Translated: CASSTPEGMGAFF. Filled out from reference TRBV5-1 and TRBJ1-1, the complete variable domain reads KAGVTQTPRYLIKTRGQQVTLSCSPISGHRSVSWYQQTPGQGLQFLFEYFSETQRNKGNFPGRFSGRQFSNSRSEMNVSTLELGDSALYLCASSTPEGMGAFFGQGTRLTVV.

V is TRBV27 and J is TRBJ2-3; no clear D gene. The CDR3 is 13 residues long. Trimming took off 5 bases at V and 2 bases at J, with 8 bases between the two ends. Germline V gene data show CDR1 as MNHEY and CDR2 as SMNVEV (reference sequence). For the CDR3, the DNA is TGTGCCAGCAGTCTCCTCCCCACAGATACGCAGTATTTT. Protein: CASSLLPTDTQYF.

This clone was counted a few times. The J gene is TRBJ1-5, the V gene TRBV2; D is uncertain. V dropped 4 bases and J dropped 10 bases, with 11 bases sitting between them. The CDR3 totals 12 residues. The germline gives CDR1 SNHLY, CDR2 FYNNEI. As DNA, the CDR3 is TGTGCCAGCAGTGGGGCGGGTTCTCCCCAGCATTTT. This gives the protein CASSGAGSPQHF.